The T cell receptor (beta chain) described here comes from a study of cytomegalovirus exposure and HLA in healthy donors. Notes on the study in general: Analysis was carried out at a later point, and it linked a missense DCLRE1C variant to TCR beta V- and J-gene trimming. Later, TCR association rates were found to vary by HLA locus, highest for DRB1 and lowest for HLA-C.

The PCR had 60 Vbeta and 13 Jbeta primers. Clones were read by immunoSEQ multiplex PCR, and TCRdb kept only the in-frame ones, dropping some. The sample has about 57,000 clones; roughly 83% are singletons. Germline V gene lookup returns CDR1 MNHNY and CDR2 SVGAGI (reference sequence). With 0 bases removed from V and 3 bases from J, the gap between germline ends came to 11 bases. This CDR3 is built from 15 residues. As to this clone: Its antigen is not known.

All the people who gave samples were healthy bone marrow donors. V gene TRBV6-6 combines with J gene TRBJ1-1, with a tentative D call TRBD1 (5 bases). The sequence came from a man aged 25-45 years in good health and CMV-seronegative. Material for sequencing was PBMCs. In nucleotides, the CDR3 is TGTGCCAGCAGTTACTCGGGGTTGGGGCACACTGAAGCTTTCTTT. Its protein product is CASSYSGLGHTEAFF.